One sample yielded the 8 T cell receptor beta chains listed below, sequenced in a study of beta chain features in type 1 diabetes. What was sequenced were expressed TCRB transcripts, since all of the isolated RNA had been reverse transcribed. Libraries were prepared by immunoSEQ multiplex PCR; TCRdb keeps only in-frame clonotypes and omits some of them. The table lists about 140,000 clones, 9.5% to 10% of them singletons, with almost 0.65% in the top ten. Sequencing was performed on central memory CD4+ T cells from blood. Receptors were obtained from a woman between 35 and 50 years old in good health.

This clone is deemed medium-sized. This rearrangement joins TRBV5-6 to TRBJ1-2; tentatively, D is TRBD1 (5 bases). The CDR3 is 14 amino acids. CDR1 is SGHDT and CDR2 is YYEEEE in the germline V gene. V lost 4 bases and J lost 8, with 18 bases in between. The CDR3 bases are TGTGCCAGCAGCCCTGGTTGGACACAAGAAGGCTACACCTTC. It yields the protein CASSPGWTQEGYTF.

This clone was observed a few times. The chain couples TRBV29-1 to TRBJ1-2, with D perhaps matching TRBD1 (5 bases). The CDR3 is 15 amino acids. The ends were cut back, 6 bases at V and 2 bases at J, with 19 bases in the middle. Germline V lookup: CDR1 SQVTM, CDR2 ANQGSEA. The CDR3 nucleotides are TGCAGCGTCGATTCTAGGTATAGGGGCAACTATGGCTACACCTTC. It yields the protein CSVDSRYRGNYGYTF.

This clone was recorded a few times. The rearrangement links TRBV13 to TRBJ1-2; 8 bases match TRBD1. Germline V gives CDR1 PRHDT, CDR2 FYEKMQ (reference sequence). CDR3 length: 15 amino acids. With 5 bases clipped from V and 3 bases from J, the junction kept 8 bases outside the gene matches. CDR3 sequence (DNA): TGTGCCAGCAGCCGCCGGGGACAGGCGGACTATGGCTACACCTTC. This sequence encodes CASSRRGQADYGYTF.

The chain recombines TRBV29-1 with TRBJ1-2, with TRBD1 identical over 9 bases. Germline lookup yields CDR1 SQVTM and CDR2 ANQGSEA. After removal of 5 bases from V and 2 bases from J, the junction contained 3 bases not matched to a gene. This CDR3 spans 13 amino acids. The CDR3 loop is CSVRDRGNYGYTF. DNA for the CDR3: TGCAGCGTTCGAGACAGGGGGAACTATGGCTACACCTTC.

This clone has only a few counts. The chain links TRBV4-1 to TRBJ2-2; 8 bases line up with TRBD2. This CDR3 spans 17 amino acids. From germline, CDR1 is MGHRA and CDR2 YSYEKL. Trimming removed 2 bases from V and 4 bases from J; junction bases left unmatched: 9. The CDR3 DNA follows: TGCGCCAGCAGCCAATTCTGGAACAGCGGGGGCACCGGGGAGCTGTTTTTT. Amino acids: CASSQFWNSGGTGELFF.

This chain uses TRBV29-1 with TRBJ1-5; 7 bases line up with TRBD1. Per germline, CDR1 SQVTM and CDR2 ANQGSEA. J gave up 1 base and V 8 bases, and 11 bases lay outside the gene matches. The length of the CDR3 is 15 residues. CDR3 protein: CSPRQGRASNQPQHF. CDR3 coding DNA: TGCAGCCCGAGACAGGGAAGGGCGAGCAATCAGCCCCAGCATTTT. The variable domain in full, with the rest retrieved from reference TRBV29-1 and TRBJ1-5, is SAVISQKPSRDICQRGTSLTIQCQVDSQVTMMFWYRQQPGQSLTLIATANQGSEATYESGFVIDKFPISRPNLTFSTLTVSNMSPEDSSIYLCSPRQGRASNQPQHFGDGTRLSIL.

The chain couples TRBV5-4 to TRBJ1-5; D may be TRBD1 (5 bases). Looked up from germline, CDR1 is SGHNT and CDR2 is YYREEE (reference sequence). With 0 bases removed from V and 4 bases from J, the gap between germline ends came to 11 bases. This CDR3 is 15 amino acids long. Here the CDR3 reads CASSLAQGRNQPQHF. The CDR3 region has the DNA TGTGCCAGCAGCTTGGCCCAGGGTCGAAATCAGCCCCAGCATTTT.

A few counts support this clone. J is TRBJ2-7 and V is TRBV5-1; 10 nucleotides agree with TRBD2. Germline V gene data show CDR1 as SGHRS and CDR2 as YFSETQ. The CDR3 contains 15 residues. The ends lost 7 bases at V and 5 bases at J; junction bases unmatched: 12. The CDR3 DNA is TGCGCCAGCCGCCTCAGCGGGGGGGCTAACAACGAGCAGTACTTC. Amino acid sequence: CASRLSGGANNEQYF.